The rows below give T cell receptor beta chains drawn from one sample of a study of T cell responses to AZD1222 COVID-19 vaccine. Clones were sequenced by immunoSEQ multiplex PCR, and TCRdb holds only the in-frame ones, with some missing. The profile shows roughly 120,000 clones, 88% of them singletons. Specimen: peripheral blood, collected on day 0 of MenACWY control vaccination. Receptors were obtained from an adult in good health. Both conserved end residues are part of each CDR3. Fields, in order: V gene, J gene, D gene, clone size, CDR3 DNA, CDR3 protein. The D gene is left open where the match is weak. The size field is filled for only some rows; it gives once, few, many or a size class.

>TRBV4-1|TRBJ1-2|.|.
TGCGCCAGCAGCCAATCTTTCGGGGGCTACACCTTC
CASSQSFGGYTF
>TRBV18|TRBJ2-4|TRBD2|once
TGTGCCAGCTCACCTGGACTAGATGGCATTCAGTACTTC
CASSPGLDGIQYF
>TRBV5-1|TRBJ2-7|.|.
TGCGCCAGCAGCTCCCCCGCGGGTCGGGCTGGTGGGGGAGCGAACGAGCAGTACTTC
CASSSPAGRAGGGANEQYF
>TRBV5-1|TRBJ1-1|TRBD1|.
TGCGCCAGCAGTATATTCGACAGGGGGTCCACTGAAGCTTTCTTT
CASSIFDRGSTEAFF
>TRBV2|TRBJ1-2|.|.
TGTGCCAGCAGGGGGTCCGACGAGGCCTATGGCTACACCTTC
CASRGSDEAYGYTF
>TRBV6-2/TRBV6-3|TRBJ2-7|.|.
TGTGCCAGCAGTTACCATATCGAGCAGTACTTC
CASSYHIEQYF
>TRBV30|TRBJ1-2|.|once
TGTGCCTGGAGTGTAGGGGGCTATGGCTACACCTTC
CAWSVGGYGYTF
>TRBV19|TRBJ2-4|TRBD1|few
TGTGCCAGTAGGACAAGAGGACAGGGGAAAAACATTCAGTACTTC
CASRTRGQGKNIQYF
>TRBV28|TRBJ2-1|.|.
TGTGCCAGCATCCCGAACTGGGGTAAGAGGAATGAGCAGTTCTTC
CASIPNWGKRNEQFF
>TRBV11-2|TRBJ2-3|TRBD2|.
TGTGCCAGCAGCCAAACTAGCGGGTTAGAGTCACATTTT
CASSQTSGLESHF
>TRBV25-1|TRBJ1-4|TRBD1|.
TGTGCCAGCAGTGAGGGGACAGTCAGCGAAAAACTGTTTTTT
CASSEGTVSEKLFF
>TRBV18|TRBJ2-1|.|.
TGTGCCAGCTCACCACGTATAGCTAACAATGAGCAGTTCTTC
CASSPRIANNEQFF
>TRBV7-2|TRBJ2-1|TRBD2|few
TGTGCCAGCAGCCGTCTAGCGGGGGGGCGGGATGAGCAGTTCTTC
CASSRLAGGRDEQFF
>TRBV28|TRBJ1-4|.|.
TGTGCCAGCAGAGGGGGGGAGCAGGAAAAACTGTTTTTT
CASRGGEQEKLFF
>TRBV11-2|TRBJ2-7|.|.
TGTGCCAGCAGCCGATCAGGCTCCGAGCAGTACTTC
CASSRSGSEQYF
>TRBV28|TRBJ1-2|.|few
TGTGCCAGCACTCCCGCCCCGGACGGAGGCTACACCTTC
CASTPAPDGGYTF
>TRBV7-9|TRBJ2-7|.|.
TGTGCCAGCAGCCACCAGGGGACGGCCTACGAGCAGTACTTC
CASSHQGTAYEQYF
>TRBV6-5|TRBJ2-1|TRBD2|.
TGTGCCAGCAGTTACGCTGCGGGAGTTTGGTATGAGCAGTTCTTC
CASSYAAGVWYEQFF
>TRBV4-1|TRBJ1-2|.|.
TGCGCCAGCAGCCAATTTTTCGGTGTGAAAACCCACTATGGCTACACCTTC
CASSQFFGVKTHYGYTF
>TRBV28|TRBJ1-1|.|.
TGTGCCAGCAGTTTACAGGGACGCTTCACTGAAGCTTTCTTT
CASSLQGRFTEAFF
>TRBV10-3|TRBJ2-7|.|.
TGTGCCATCAGTGAGTCGAAAGAGCAGTACTTC
CAISESKEQYF
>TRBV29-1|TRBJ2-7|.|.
TGCAGCGTTGGTCCCCCCTCCTCCTACGAGCAGTACTTC
CSVGPPSSYEQYF
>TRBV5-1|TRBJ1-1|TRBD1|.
TGCGCCAGCAGCGGGGGACAGCTGAACACTGAAGCTTTCTTT
CASSGGQLNTEAFF
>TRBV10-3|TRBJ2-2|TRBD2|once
TGTGCCACCAAGCGGGACCCTAACACCGGGGAGCTGTTTTTT
CATKRDPNTGELFF
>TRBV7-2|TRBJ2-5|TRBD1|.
TGTGCCAGCAGCGCATGGACAGGGGAAGAGACCCAGTACTTC
CASSAWTGEETQYF
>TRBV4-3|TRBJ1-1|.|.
TGCGCCAGCAGCCAGGGGGGGATGAACACTGAAGCTTTCTTT
CASSQGGMNTEAFF
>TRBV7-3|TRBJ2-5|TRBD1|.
TGTGCCAGCAGCTCAACCGGGCTGAAGGGACAGCAAGAGACCCAGTACTTC
CASSSTGLKGQQETQYF
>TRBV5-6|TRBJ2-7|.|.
TGTGCCAGCAGCTTGGGCCCAGCTCATGGCGAGCAGTACTTC
CASSLGPAHGEQYF
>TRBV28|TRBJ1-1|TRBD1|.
TGTGCCAGCAGGGACAGGGCGGGGAACACTGAAGCTTTCTTT
CASRDRAGNTEAFF
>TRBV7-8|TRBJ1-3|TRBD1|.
TGTGCCAGCAGCTCCCCTTGGACAGGCGGTGGAAACACCATATATTTT
CASSSPWTGGGNTIYF
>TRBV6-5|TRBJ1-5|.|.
TGTGCCAGCAGTTACTCTAACGTTCAGCCCCAGCATTTT
CASSYSNVQPQHF
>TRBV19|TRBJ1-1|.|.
TGTGCCAGTAGTAAAGCCGACAGATACACTGAAGCTTTCTTT
CASSKADRYTEAFF
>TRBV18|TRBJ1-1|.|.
TGTGCCAGCTCACTAGGGATGGCGAACACTGAAGCTTTCTTT
CASSLGMANTEAFF
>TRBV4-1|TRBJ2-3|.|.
TGCGCCAGCAGCCAAGAGAGGCCTAGCACAGATACGCAGTATTTT
CASSQERPSTDTQYF
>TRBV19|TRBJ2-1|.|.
TGTGCCAGTAGTATCCTTACTCCCAGCTCCTACAATGAGCAGTTCTTC
CASSILTPSSYNEQFF
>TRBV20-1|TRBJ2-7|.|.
TGCAGTGCTAGTGGGAGTAGGGCCTACGAGCAGTACTTC
CSASGSRAYEQYF
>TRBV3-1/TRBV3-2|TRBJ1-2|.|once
TGTGCCAGCAGCCAAGCCAGAGCTAACTATGGCTACACCTTC
CASSQARANYGYTF
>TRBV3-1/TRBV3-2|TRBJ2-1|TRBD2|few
TGTGCCAGCAGCCTGGGACTAGCGGGTCTGAATGAGCAGTTCTTC
CASSLGLAGLNEQFF
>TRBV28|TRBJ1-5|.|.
TGTGCCAGCAGTTTAGGGCCTTATAGCAATCAGCCCCAGCATTTT
CASSLGPYSNQPQHF